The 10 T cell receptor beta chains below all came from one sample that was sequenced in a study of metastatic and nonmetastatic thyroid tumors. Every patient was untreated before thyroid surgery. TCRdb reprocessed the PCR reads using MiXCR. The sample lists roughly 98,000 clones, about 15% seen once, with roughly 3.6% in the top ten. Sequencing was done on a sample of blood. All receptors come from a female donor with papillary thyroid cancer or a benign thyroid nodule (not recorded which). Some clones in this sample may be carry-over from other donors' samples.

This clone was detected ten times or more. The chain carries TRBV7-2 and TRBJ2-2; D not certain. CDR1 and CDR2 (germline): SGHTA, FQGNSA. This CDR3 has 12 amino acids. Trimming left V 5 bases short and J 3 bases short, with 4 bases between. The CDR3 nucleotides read TGTGCCAGCAGCCTCCACACCGGGGAGCTGTTTTTT. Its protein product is CASSLHTGELFF.

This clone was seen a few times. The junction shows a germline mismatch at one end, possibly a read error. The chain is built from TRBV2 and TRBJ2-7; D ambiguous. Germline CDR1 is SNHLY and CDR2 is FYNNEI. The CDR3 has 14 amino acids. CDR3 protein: CANSENAVAYEQYF. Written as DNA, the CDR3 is TGTGCCAACAGTGAAAACGCGGTGGCCTACGAGCAGTACTTC. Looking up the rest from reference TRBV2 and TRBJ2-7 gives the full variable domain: EPEVTQTPSHQVTQMGQEVILRCVPISNHLYFYWYRQILGQKVEFLVSFYNNEISEKSEIFDDQFSVERPDGSNFTLKIRSTKLEDSAMYFCANSENAVAYEQYFGPGTRLTVT.

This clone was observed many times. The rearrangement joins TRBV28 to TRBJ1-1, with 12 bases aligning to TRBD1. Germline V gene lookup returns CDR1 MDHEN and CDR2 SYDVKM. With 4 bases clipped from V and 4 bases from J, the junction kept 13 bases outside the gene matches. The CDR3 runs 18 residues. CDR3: CASSSITGTGGRGTEAFF. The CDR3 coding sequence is TGTGCCAGCAGTTCAATAACCGGGACAGGGGGCAGAGGCACTGAAGCTTTCTTT.

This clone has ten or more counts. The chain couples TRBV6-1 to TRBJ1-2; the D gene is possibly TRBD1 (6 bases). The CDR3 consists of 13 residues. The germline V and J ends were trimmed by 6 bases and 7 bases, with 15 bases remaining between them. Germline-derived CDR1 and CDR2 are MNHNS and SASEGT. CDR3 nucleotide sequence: TGTGCCAGCAGCGCTACAGGGATGACTGGCTACACCTTC. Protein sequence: CASSATGMTGYTF.

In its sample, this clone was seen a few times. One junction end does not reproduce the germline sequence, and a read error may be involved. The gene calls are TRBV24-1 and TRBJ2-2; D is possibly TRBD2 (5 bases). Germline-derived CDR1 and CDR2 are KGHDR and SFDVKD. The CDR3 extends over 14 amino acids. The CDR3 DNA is TGTGCCACCAGTGTTTCCGAACTTACCGGGGATCTGTTTTTT. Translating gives CATSVSELTGDLFF.

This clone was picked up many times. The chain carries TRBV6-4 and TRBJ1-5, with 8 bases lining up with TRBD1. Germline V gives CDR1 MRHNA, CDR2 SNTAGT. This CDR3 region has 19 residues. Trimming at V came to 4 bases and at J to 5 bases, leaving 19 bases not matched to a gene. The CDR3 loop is CASSATRLKDRVEDQPQHF. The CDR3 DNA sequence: TGTGCCAGCAGTGCCACCAGGTTAAAGGACAGGGTCGAGGATCAGCCCCAGCATTTT.

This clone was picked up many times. DNA of the CDR3: TGTGCCACTGGGACAGGGGCAACACCCAGCACAGATACGCAGTATTTT. It specifies CATGTGATPSTDTQYF. This rearrangement joins TRBV2 to TRBJ2-3; TRBD1 agrees at 10 bases. Germline CDR1 reads SNHLY; CDR2 reads FYNNEI. The V segment lost 10 bases and the J segment 0 bases; nucleotides outside the gene matches: 10. The CDR3 has 16 residues.

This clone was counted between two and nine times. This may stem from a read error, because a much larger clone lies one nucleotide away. CDR3 coding DNA: TGTGCCAGTAGTGTGACAGGGAGCACTGAAGCTTTCTTT. This encodes CASSVTGSTEAFF. The chain links TRBV19 to TRBJ1-1, with TRBD1 matching over 7 bases. CDR3 size: 13 residues. V lost 5 bases to trimming and J lost 4 bases; unmatched junction nucleotides: 4. Looked up from germline, CDR1 is LNHDA and CDR2 is SQIVND (reference sequence).

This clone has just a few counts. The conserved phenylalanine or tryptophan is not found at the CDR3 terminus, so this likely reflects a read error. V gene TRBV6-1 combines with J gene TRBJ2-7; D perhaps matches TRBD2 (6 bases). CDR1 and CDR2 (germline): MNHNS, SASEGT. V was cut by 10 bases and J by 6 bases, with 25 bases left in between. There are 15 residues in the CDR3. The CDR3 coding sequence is TGTGCCATCAAGGTTCTGGCAGGCCCCGGGGGCGAGCAGTACCTC. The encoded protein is CAIKVLAGPGGEQYL.

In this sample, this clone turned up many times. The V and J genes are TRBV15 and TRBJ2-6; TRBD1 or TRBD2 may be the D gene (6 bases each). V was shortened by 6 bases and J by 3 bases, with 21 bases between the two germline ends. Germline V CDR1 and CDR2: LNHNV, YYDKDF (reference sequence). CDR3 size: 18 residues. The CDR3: CATSPDPGGAFGANVLTF. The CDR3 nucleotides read TGTGCCACCAGTCCGGACCCCGGGGGCGCGTTTGGGGCCAACGTCCTGACTTTC.